This record covers a single TCR beta chain. Method: immunoSEQ multiplex PCR; TCRdb's copy keeps in-frame clones and lacks some. This sample has 100,000 to 150,000 clones, with approximately 90% found just once. These data belong to a study of control samples from healthy donors and cancer patients. The ends were cut back, 3 bases at V and 0 bases at J, with 11 bases in the middle. CDR1 is KGHDR and CDR2 is SFDVKD in the germline V gene. The CDR3 length is 16 residues. Source material: blood. The chain links TRBV24-1 to TRBJ2-1; D is ambiguous. This receptor was identified in a woman aged 18-35 years in good health. CDR3 sequence reads: CATSDTLPSSYNEQFF. The CDR3 nucleotides read TGTGCCACCAGTGATACTTTGCCCAGCTCCTACAATGAGCAGTTCTTC.